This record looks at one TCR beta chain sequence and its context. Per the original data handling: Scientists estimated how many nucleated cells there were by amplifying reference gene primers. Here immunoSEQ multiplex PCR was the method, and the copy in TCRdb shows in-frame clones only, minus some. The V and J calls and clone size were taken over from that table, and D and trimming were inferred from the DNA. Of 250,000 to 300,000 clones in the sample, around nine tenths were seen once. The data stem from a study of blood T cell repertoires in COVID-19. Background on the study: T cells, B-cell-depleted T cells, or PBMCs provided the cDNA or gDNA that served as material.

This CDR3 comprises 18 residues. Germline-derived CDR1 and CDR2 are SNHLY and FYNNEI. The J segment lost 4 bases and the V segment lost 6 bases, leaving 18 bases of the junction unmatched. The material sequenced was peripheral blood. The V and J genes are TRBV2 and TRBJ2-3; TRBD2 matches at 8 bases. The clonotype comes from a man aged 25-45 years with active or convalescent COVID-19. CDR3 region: CASSDPPLSGVWADTQYF. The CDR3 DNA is TGTGCCAGCAGCGACCCCCCTCTTAGCGGGGTGTGGGCAGATACGCAGTATTTT.